This is a list of T cell receptor beta chains from one sample in a study of T cell changes during pregnancy in multiple sclerosis. Sequenced by immunoSEQ multiplex PCR; TCRdb stores in-frame clones only, minus some. The table records roughly 97,000 clones, 90% of them present only once. The material was peripheral blood, obtained in the second trimester of pregnancy. These receptors were collected from a female donor in good health, enrolled as a control in a pregnancy study. CDR3s include the opening cysteine and the closing phenylalanine or tryptophan. The D gene is left open where the match is weak. A clone size is listed for some rows: how often the clone was seen (once, few, many), or a class if it is expanded.

v_gene	abundance	j_gene	d_gene	CDR3nt	CDR3aa
TRBV19	-	TRBJ1-1	TRBD1	TGTGCCAGTAGGCTACAGGGGCGGACTGAAGCTTTCTTT	CASRLQGRTEAFF
TRBV7-2	-	TRBJ1-4	-	TGTGCCAGCAGCTTTATGGGGGGAACATCTAATGAAAAACTGTTTTTT	CASSFMGGTSNEKLFF
TRBV5-6	-	TRBJ2-7	TRBD2	TGTGCCAGCAGCATGTGGGGGGGTGGGTCGGACGAGCAGTACTTC	CASSMWGGGSDEQYF
TRBV11-3	-	TRBJ2-7	-	TGTGCCAGCAGCTTAGCTACAGGGAGAATCTACGAGCAGTACTTC	CASSLATGRIYEQYF
TRBV7-6	-	TRBJ2-3	-	TGTGCCAGCAGCTTGCGAGGACAGATCACAGATACGCAGTATTTT	CASSLRGQITDTQYF
TRBV11-2	-	TRBJ1-4	-	TGTGCCAGCAGCTTAGGTACGGGAATGAGCAATGAAAAACTGTTTTTT	CASSLGTGMSNEKLFF
TRBV5-6	-	TRBJ2-7	-	TGTGCCAGCAGCTGGGGTGGAGAAGGGGAGGACTTC	CASSWGGEGEDF
TRBV19	-	TRBJ2-7	-	TGTGCCAGTAGTATAAAGATACTAAGCTCCTACGAGCAGTACTTC	CASSIKILSSYEQYF
TRBV6-1	-	TRBJ1-5	-	TGTGCCAGCAGTGACGTCAAGGGGTTAAGCAATCAGCCCCAGCATTTT	CASSDVKGLSNQPQHF
TRBV2	-	TRBJ1-1	-	TGTGCCAGCATCGCCCCCGAGGCGGGAAAGGGAGCTTTCTTT	CASIAPEAGKGAFF
TRBV30	-	TRBJ1-5	-	TGTGCCTGGAGTCCTCAGGGGAATCAGCCCCAGCATTTT	CAWSPQGNQPQHF
TRBV6-5	once	TRBJ2-4	TRBD2	TGTGCCACCCAAGCGGGAGGGGAAAACATTCAGTACTTC	CATQAGGENIQYF
TRBV14	-	TRBJ2-1	-	TGTGCCAGCAGCCAAGCATATGAGCAGTTCTTC	CASSQAYEQFF
TRBV5-1	-	TRBJ2-1	-	TGCGCCAGCAGCGTTATAGACAGGGAGCAGTTCTTC	CASSVIDREQFF
TRBV20-1	-	TRBJ1-1	-	TGCAGTGCTAGGGGGCCCGGTGAAGCTTTCTTT	CSARGPGEAFF
TRBV6-1	-	TRBJ1-6	-	TGTGCCAGCAGTGTGAGCTCCTATAATTCACCCCTCCACTTT	CASSVSSYNSPLHF
TRBV6-5	-	TRBJ1-1	TRBD1	TGTGCCAGCACCACGGACAGGGGGCTGAACACTGAAGCTTTCTTT	CASTTDRGLNTEAFF
TRBV11-2	-	TRBJ2-1	-	TGTGCCAGCAGCTCTAGCTTCACCTACAATGAGCAGTTCTTC	CASSSSFTYNEQFF
TRBV19	-	TRBJ1-5	-	TGTGCCAGTAGTATGCAGGGGAGGCCCCAGCATTTT	CASSMQGRPQHF